The next 10 T cell receptor beta chains were all read from a single sample in a study of blood T cells in healthy people across ages. Sample-barcoded 5' priming and a J-beta primer mix drove a second PCR of about 7 to 12 cycles. TCRdb reprocessed the 5' RACE reads via MiXCR and lists one record per CDR3 protein. Of about a million distinct CDR3 sequences listed, approximately 38% are singletons. Input material: blood. The receptors shown here come from a man between 18 and 35 years old in good health.

The chain has TRBV11-2 and TRBJ2-5; D is ambiguous. There are 13 residues in the CDR3. Trimming shortened V by 7 bases and J by 3 bases, and 12 bases separated the two germline ends. Looked up from germline, CDR1 is SGHAT and CDR2 is FQNNGV. The CDR3 nucleotides are TGTGCCAGCACCAAAGGAATGGAAGAGACCCAGTACTTC. This translates into CASTKGMEETQYF. The complete variable domain, with remaining parts taken from reference TRBV11-2 and TRBJ2-5, reads EAGVAQSPRYKIIEKRQSVAFWCNPISGHATLYWYQQILGQGPKLLIQFQNNGVVDDSQLPKDRFSAERLKGVDSTLKIQPAKLEDSAVYLCASTKGMEETQYFGPGTRLLVL.

This chain links TRBV20-1 with TRBJ1-5, with TRBD1 matching over 9 bases. Germline CDR1 DFQATT, CDR2 SNEGSKA (reference sequence). V gave up 5 bases and J gave up 1 base; unmatched junction bases: 9. The CDR3 is 16 amino acids. The CDR3 region has the DNA TGCAGTGCTGGGGGGACAGGGAGGAAGAGCAATCAGCCCCAGCATTTT. Its protein product is CSAGGTGRKSNQPQHF.

The chain joins TRBV10-3 to TRBJ1-1, with D possibly matching TRBD1 (5 bases). The V end lost 10 bases, the J end lost 6 bases, and 18 bases lay between the germline ends. CDR1 and CDR2 from the germline V gene are ENHRY and SYGVKD. This CDR3 comprises 13 residues. The CDR3 DNA reads TGTGCCACGGGCCCCCCCGAGGGGTCTGAAGCTTTCTTT. Its protein is CATGPPEGSEAFF.

This chain uses TRBV15 with TRBJ2-3; D is ambiguous. V gave up 8 bases and J gave up 2 bases, with 14 bases separating them. CDR3 length: 14 amino acids. Germline CDR1 is LNHNV and CDR2 is YYDKDF (reference sequence). The CDR3 DNA is TGTGCCACCCTTGAGGTTCAGAACACAGATACGCAGTATTTT. Translated, it gives CATLEVQNTDTQYF. Full variable domain (remainder filled in from reference TRBV15 and TRBJ2-3): DAMVIQNPRYQVTQFGKPVTLSCSQTLNHNVMYWYQQKSSQAPKLLFHYYDKDFNNEADTPDNFQSRRPNTSFCFLDIRSPGLGDTAMYLCATLEVQNTDTQYFGPGTRLTVL.

Of note for this clonotype: Relative to the germline gene, one junction end is altered; a read error may explain this. V and J are TRBV4-1 and TRBJ1-1; D gene unclear. The CDR3 sequence is 11 residues long. Germline V gene data show CDR1 as MGHRA and CDR2 as YSYEKL. DNA for the CDR3: TGCGCCAGCTTGGGGAACTCTGAAGCTTTCTTT. Translation: CASLGNSEAFF.

The rearrangement links TRBV5-1 to TRBJ1-2, with a weak D call TRBD1 (5 bases). The V gene lost 1 base and the J gene lost 3 bases, with 10 bases spanning the gap. Germline V CDR1 and CDR2: SGHRS, YFSETQ. This CDR3 comprises 14 residues. This chain's CDR3 is CASSLSGSHYGYTF. CDR3 nucleotide sequence: TGCGCCAGCAGCTTGTCAGGGTCCCACTATGGCTACACCTTC.

J is TRBJ1-4 and V is TRBV7-2; D is undetermined. Germline CDR1 and CDR2: SGHTA and FQGNSA. There are 15 residues in the CDR3. Trimming took 3 bases from V and 7 from J, leaving 15 bases between them. The CDR3 DNA reads as TGTGCCAGCAGCTTTGCAGGCCTCCCTGGTGAAAAACTGTTTTTT. Amino acids: CASSFAGLPGEKLFF.

This clonotype was seen a handful of times. Compared with germline, one end of the junction differs, possibly owing to a read error. The rearrangement uses TRBV20-1 and TRBJ1-1; D not resolved. This CDR3 spans 12 amino acids. Per germline, CDR1 DFQATT and CDR2 SNEGSKA (reference sequence). The CDR3 nucleotides are TGCAGTGCCAGAGTCCCGAACGCTGAAGCTTTCTTT. Its translation: CSARVPNAEAFF.

The V call is TRBV4-3, the J call TRBJ2-1, with a possible D match to TRBD2 (6 bases). CDR1 and CDR2 (germline): LGHNA, YSLEER. CDR3 length: 16 residues. V dropped 0 bases and J dropped 6 bases, with 15 bases sitting between them. In DNA, the CDR3 is TGCGCCAGCAGCCAAGATAGCGGACTATCTCCCAATGAGCAGTTCTTC. Protein product: CASSQDSGLSPNEQFF.

There are many counts of this clonotype. This chain links TRBV20-1 with TRBJ2-7; D might be TRBD1 (5 bases). In germline, CDR1 is DFQATT, CDR2 SNEGSKA (reference sequence). With 2 bases removed from V and 2 bases from J, the gap between germline ends came to 16 bases. This CDR3 comprises 15 residues. The CDR3 nucleotides are TGCAGTGCTAGATCCCAGGGTCCCAATACCTACGAGCAGTACTTC. Its translation: CSARSQGPNTYEQYF.